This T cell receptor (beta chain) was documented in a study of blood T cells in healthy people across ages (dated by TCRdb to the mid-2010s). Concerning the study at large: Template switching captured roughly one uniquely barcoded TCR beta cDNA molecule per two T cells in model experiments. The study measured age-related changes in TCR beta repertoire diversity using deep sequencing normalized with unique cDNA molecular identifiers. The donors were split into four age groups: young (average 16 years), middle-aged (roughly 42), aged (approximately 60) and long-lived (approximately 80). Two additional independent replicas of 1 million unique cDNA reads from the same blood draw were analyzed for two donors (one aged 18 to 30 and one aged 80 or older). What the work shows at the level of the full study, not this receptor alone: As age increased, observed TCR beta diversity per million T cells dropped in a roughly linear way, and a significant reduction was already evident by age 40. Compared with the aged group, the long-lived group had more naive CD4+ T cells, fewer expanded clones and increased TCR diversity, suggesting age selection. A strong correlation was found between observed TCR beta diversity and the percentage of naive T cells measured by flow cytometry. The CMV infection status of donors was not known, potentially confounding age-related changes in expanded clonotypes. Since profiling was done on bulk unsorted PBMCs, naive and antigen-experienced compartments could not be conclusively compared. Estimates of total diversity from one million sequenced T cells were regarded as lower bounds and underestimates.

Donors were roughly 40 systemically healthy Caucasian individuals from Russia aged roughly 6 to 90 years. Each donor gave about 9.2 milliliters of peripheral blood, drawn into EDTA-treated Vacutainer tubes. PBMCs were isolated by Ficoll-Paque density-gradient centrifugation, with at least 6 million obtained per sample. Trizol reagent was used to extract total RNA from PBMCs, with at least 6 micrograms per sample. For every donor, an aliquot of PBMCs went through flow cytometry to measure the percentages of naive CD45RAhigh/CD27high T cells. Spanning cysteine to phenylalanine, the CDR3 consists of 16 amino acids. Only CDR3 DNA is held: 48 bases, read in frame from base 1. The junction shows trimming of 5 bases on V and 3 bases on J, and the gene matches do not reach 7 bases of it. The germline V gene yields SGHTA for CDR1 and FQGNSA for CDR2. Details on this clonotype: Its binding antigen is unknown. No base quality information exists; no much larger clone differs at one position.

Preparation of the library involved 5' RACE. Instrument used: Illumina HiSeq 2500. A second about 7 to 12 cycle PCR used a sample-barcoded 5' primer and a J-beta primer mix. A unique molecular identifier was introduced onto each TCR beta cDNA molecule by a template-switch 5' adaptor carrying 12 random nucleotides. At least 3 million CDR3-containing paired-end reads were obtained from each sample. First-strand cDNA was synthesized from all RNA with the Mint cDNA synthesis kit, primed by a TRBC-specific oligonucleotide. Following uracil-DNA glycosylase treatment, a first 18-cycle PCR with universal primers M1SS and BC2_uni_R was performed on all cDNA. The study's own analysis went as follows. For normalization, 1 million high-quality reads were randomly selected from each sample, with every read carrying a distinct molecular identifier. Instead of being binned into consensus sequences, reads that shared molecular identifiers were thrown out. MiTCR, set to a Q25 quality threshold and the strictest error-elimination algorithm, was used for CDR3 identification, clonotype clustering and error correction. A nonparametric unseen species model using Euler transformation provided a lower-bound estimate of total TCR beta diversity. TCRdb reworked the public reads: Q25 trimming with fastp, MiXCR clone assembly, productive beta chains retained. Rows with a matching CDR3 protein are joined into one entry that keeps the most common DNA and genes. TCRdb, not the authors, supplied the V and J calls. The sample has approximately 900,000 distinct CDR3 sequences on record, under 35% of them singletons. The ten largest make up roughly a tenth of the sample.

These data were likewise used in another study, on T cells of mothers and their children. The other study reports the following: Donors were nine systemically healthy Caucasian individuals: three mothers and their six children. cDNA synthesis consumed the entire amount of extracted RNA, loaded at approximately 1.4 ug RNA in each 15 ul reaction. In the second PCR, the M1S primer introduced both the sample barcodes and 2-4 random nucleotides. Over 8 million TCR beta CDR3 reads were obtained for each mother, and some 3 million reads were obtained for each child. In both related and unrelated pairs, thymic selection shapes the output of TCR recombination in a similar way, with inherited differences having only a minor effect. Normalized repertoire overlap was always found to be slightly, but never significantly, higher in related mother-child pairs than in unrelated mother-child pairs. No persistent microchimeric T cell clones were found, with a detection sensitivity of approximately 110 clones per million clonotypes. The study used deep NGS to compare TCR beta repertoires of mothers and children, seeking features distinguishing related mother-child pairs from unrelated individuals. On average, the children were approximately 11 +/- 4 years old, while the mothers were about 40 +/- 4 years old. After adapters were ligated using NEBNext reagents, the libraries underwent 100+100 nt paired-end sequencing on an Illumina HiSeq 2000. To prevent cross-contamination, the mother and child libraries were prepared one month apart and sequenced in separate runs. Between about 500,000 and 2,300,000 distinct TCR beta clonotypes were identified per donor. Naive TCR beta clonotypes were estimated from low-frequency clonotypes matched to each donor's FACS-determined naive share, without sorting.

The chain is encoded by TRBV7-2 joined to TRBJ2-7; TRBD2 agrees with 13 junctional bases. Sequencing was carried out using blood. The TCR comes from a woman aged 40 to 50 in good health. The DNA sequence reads TGTGCCAGCAGCCCGAGACTAGCGGGAGGAGTCTACGAGCAGTACTTC. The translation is CASSPRLAGGVYEQYF.